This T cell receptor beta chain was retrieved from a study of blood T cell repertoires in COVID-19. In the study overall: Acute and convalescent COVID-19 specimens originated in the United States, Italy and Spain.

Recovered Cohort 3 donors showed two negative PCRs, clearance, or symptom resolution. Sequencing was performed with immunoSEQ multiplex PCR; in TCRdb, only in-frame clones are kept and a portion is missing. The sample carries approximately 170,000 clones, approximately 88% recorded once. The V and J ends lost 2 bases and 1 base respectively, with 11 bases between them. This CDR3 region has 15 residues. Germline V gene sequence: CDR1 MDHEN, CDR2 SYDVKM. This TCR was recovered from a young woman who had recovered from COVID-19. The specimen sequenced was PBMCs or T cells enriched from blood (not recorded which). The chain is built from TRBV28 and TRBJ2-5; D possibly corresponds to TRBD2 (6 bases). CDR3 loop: CASSLQGSGQETQYF. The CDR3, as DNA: TGTGCCAGCAGTTTACAAGGTAGCGGCCAAGAGACCCAGTACTTC.